This T cell receptor beta chain derives from a study of OX40 agonist ivuxolimab in advanced cancers. The table came from immunoSEQ multiplex PCR; TCRdb's copy has only in-frame clones and leaves some out. The top ten clones hold 35% to 55% of a sample with 15,000 to 20,000 clones, 84% of them seen once. This CDR3 contains 13 residues. The germline V gene encodes CDR1 SGHDT and CDR2 YYEEEE. V was trimmed by 5 bases and J by 7 bases, leaving 12 bases between them. The J gene is TRBJ2-2, the V gene TRBV5-6, with no clear D. This sequence originates from an adult with an advanced solid tumor such as melanoma, head and neck, liver or kidney cancer. The sample in question was CD4+ or CD8+ T cells sorted from blood, obtained in a trial of the OX40 agonist ivuxolimab. As DNA, the CDR3 is TGTGCCAGCAGTTTTTTTGTTGGCGGGGAGCTGTTTTTT. Amino acids: CASSFFVGGELFF.